Presented here are 23 T cell receptor beta chains from one specimen sequenced in a study of blood T cell repertoires in COVID-19. The table came from immunoSEQ multiplex PCR; TCRdb's copy has only in-frame clones and leaves some out. The sample contains fewer than 350,000 clones, roughly nine tenths of which appear only once. The sequenced material came from peripheral blood. The receptors derive from a woman in her 30s with COVID-19, enrolled during active disease.

The chain carries TRBV5-1 and TRBJ2-5; 9 bases align to TRBD2. The germline V gene encodes CDR1 SGHRS and CDR2 YFSETQ. The CDR3 is 16 residues long. V shed 7 bases and J 4 bases; nucleotides not matched to a gene: 14. The CDR3 sequence: CASARGAGGPGETQYF. In DNA, the CDR3 is TGCGCCAGCGCCCGAGGTGCGGGGGGGCCGGGAGAGACCCAGTACTTC.

This clone has just a few counts. This chain uses TRBV7-8 with TRBJ2-1, with TRBD2 matching over 10 bases. There are 16 residues in the CDR3. From germline, CDR1 is SGHVS and CDR2 FQNEAQ. With V trimmed by 4 bases and J by 0 bases, 3 bases remained unmatched. CDR3 DNA: TGTGCCAGCAGCTCACTAGCGGGGCTCTCCTACAATGAGCAGTTCTTC. It yields the protein CASSSLAGLSYNEQFF.

V is TRBV5-1 and J is TRBJ2-3, with 7 positions matching TRBD1. Germline CDR1 reads SGHRS; CDR2 reads YFSETQ. J was trimmed by 1 base and V by 2 bases; bases with no gene match: 4. This CDR3 contains 15 residues. The CDR3 loop reads CASSFTGARTDTQYF. The CDR3 DNA follows: TGCGCCAGCAGCTTCACAGGGGCCCGCACAGATACGCAGTATTTT. Filled out from reference TRBV5-1 and TRBJ2-3, the complete variable domain reads KAGVTQTPRYLIKTRGQQVTLSCSPISGHRSVSWYQQTPGQGLQFLFEYFSETQRNKGNFPGRFSGRQFSNSRSEMNVSTLELGDSALYLCASSFTGARTDTQYFGPGTRLTVL.

This chain joins TRBV7-9 and TRBJ1-2; TRBD1 might be the D (6 bases). Germline loops: CDR1 SEHNR, CDR2 FQNEAQ (reference sequence). The V and J ends lost 7 bases and 8 bases respectively, with 17 bases between them. The CDR3 runs 13 residues. The chain's CDR3 is CASNPDRLGGYTF. The CDR3 coding sequence is TGTGCCAGCAACCCTGACAGGTTAGGGGGCTACACCTTC.

This clone was detected once. The chain joins TRBV29-1 to TRBJ2-5; 9 positions match TRBD1. This CDR3 comprises 13 residues. Germline V gene data show CDR1 as SQVTM and CDR2 as ANQGSEA. V lost 2 bases and J lost 5; bases outside the gene matches: 3. As DNA, the CDR3 is TGCAGCGTTGAACGGGGGACAGGGGAGACCCAGTACTTC. Amino acid sequence: CSVERGTGETQYF.

This chain uses TRBV27 with TRBJ1-5, with 9 positions matching TRBD1. V lost 10 bases, J lost 1 base, and 5 bases stayed unmatched. The CDR3 is made up of 14 amino acids. The germline gives CDR1 MNHEY, CDR2 SMNVEV (reference sequence). CDR3 sequence: CATATGGSNQPQHF. The CDR3 region has the DNA TGTGCCACCGCGACAGGGGGGAGCAATCAGCCCCAGCATTTT.

The chain combines TRBV6-5 with TRBJ2-7, with D perhaps TRBD2 (5 bases). V was shortened by 0 bases and J by 4 bases, with 13 bases between the two germline ends. There are 15 residues in the CDR3. Per the germline V gene, CDR1 is MNHEY and CDR2 is SVGAGI. The CDR3 nucleotides are TGTGCCAGCAGTTACTCGAGAGGGAAAGGATACGAGCAGTACTTC. Encoded protein: CASSYSRGKGYEQYF.

The table lists this clone with a few counts. The chain uses TRBV5-1 and TRBJ2-7; a possible D gene is TRBD1 (5 bases). The CDR3 totals 15 residues. Germline V gene lookup returns CDR1 SGHRS and CDR2 YFSETQ. The V end lost 4 bases, the J end lost 3 bases, and 17 bases lay between the germline ends. Here the CDR3 DNA reads TGCGCCAGCAGCGTTTGGGGTGGGGCCTACTACGAGCAGTACTTC. Translated, it gives CASSVWGGAYYEQYF.

This clone was detected only a few times. The chain is built from TRBV5-4 and TRBJ2-7, with D maybe TRBD1 (6 bases). CDR1 and CDR2 from the germline V gene are SGHNT and YYREEE (reference sequence). CDR3 size: 14 residues. With 2 bases removed from V and 3 bases from J, the gap between germline ends came to 12 bases. The CDR3: CASSFGQSNYEQYF. CDR3 bases: TGTGCCAGCAGCTTCGGACAGTCCAACTACGAGCAGTACTTC.

Only one count was recorded for this clone. The V gene is TRBV7-9, the J gene TRBJ1-1; D not certain. The V end was cut by 5 bases, the J end by 3 bases, with 10 bases between. CDR1 is SEHNR, CDR2 FQNEAQ, per germline (reference sequence). This CDR3 spans 13 amino acids. DNA of the CDR3: TGTGCCAGCAGCCCCCCGTCGGACACTGAAGCTTTCTTT. Translated, it gives CASSPPSDTEAFF.

This chain joins TRBV2 and TRBJ2-2; D gene unclear. V was clipped by 5 bases and J by 6 bases, with 4 bases between them. Germline CDR1 reads SNHLY; CDR2 reads FYNNEI. This CDR3 contains 11 residues. The CDR3 sequence: CASSLAGELFF. In nucleotides, the CDR3 is TGTGCCAGCAGTTTAGCCGGGGAGCTGTTTTTT.

This chain links TRBV4-2 with TRBJ2-3; the D is unclear. The CDR3 totals 12 residues. Trimming shortened V by 7 bases and J by 4 bases, and 9 bases separated the two germline ends. Germline CDR1 and CDR2: LGHNA and YNFKEQ. CDR3 amino acids: CASNSGADTQYF. CDR3 DNA: TGTGCCAGCAATTCCGGTGCAGATACGCAGTATTTT.

The V call is TRBV7-2, the J call TRBJ2-7, with TRBD1 matching over 8 bases. The CDR3 contains 15 residues. The germline V gene has CDR1 SGHTA and CDR2 FQGNSA. The trim removed 5 bases at V and 0 bases at J, leaving 6 bases unmatched. The CDR3 nucleotides are TGTGCCAGCAGCGAAAACAGGGGGGACTCCTACGAGCAGTACTTC. This sequence encodes CASSENRGDSYEQYF.

This clone was recorded many times. The chain recombines TRBV10-3 with TRBJ1-2; a possible D gene is TRBD1 (5 bases). The CDR3 spans 16 residues. The germline CDR1 and CDR2 sequences are ENHRY and SYGVKD. Trimming took off 4 bases at V and 0 bases at J, with 15 bases between the two ends. As DNA, the CDR3 is TGTGCCATCAGTGGGGATAGGGGAATGACTAACTATGGCTACACCTTC. Its translation is CAISGDRGMTNYGYTF.

This chain uses TRBV27 with TRBJ2-1; 9 bases align to TRBD2. The CDR3 has 15 residues. Germline V CDR1 and CDR2: MNHEY, SMNVEV (reference sequence). J gave up 8 bases and V 5 bases, and 10 bases lay outside the gene matches. The CDR3 loop reads CASSGPGTSPHEQFF. CDR3 sequence (DNA): TGTGCCAGCAGTGGCCCCGGGACTAGCCCCCATGAGCAGTTCTTC.

The chain is built from TRBV7-8 and TRBJ1-4; TRBD1 matches 10 bases. The germline gives CDR1 SGHVS, CDR2 FQNEAQ. The CDR3 covers 17 residues. V was clipped by 5 bases and J by 7 bases; unmatched bases: 13. CDR3 nucleotides: TGTGCCAGCAGCCCAACCAGGGACAGGGGAAGGGCTGAAAAACTGTTTTTT. It translates to CASSPTRDRGRAEKLFF.

The rearrangement joins TRBV6-6 to TRBJ1-6; D is perhaps TRBD1 (6 bases). This CDR3 has 15 amino acids. Trimming shortened V by 6 bases and J by 0 bases, and 9 bases separated the two germline ends. In germline, CDR1 is MNHNY, CDR2 SVGAGI (reference sequence). Here the CDR3 DNA reads TGTGCCAGCAGAAGGGGGAGCTCCTATAATTCACCCCTCCACTTT. Its translation is CASRRGSSYNSPLHF.

This clone occurred a few times. The CDR3 protein is CASSFVGQGDYEQYF. For the CDR3, the DNA is TGTGCCAGCAGTTTTGTAGGACAGGGGGATTACGAGCAGTACTTC. The V call is TRBV27, the J call TRBJ2-7; 10 bases fit TRBD1. CDR1 MNHEY and CDR2 SMNVEV come from the germline V gene (reference sequence). Germline trimming cut 3 bases from V and 4 bases from J; bases unmatched to any gene: 6. CDR3 length: 15 amino acids.

The V and J genes are TRBV2 and TRBJ2-3; 8 positions agree with TRBD1. CDR1 SNHLY and CDR2 FYNNEI come from the germline V gene. The CDR3 length is 17 residues. Trimming at V came to 6 bases and at J to 0 bases, leaving 11 bases not matched to a gene. DNA for the CDR3: TGTGCCAGCAGGGCGGACAGGGTGAGGCCTAGCACAGATACGCAGTATTTT. It translates to CASRADRVRPSTDTQYF.

The V call is TRBV21-1, the J call TRBJ1-5. TRBV21-1 is a pseudogene. The CDR3 sequence is 11 residues long. This CDR3 reads CASPTGQPQHF. CDR3 in DNA: TGTGCCAGCCCTACTGGTCAGCCCCAGCATTTT.

This clone appeared a single time. The chain uses TRBV7-9 and TRBJ1-2, with TRBD1 as a possible D gene (5 bases). The CDR3 extends over 15 amino acids. The germline CDR1 and CDR2 sequences are SEHNR and FQNEAQ (reference sequence). Deletions cut 7 bases from V and 7 bases from J, with 22 bases between. CDR3 sequence: CASKPLSRVSPGYTF. CDR3 in DNA: TGTGCCAGCAAGCCCCTTTCCAGGGTTTCCCCTGGCTACACCTTC.

Only a few counts were recorded for this clone. V usage is TRBV7-8 and J usage is TRBJ1-5, with 7 bases matching TRBD1. Trimming at V came to 5 bases and at J to 4 bases, leaving 5 bases not matched to a gene. Per germline, CDR1 SGHVS and CDR2 FQNEAQ. The CDR3 extends over 14 amino acids. The CDR3 spells CASSPVRGNQPQHF. The DNA for the CDR3 is TGTGCCAGCAGCCCCGTCAGGGGGAATCAGCCCCAGCATTTT.

V is TRBV5-5 and J is TRBJ1-1, with a weak D call TRBD1 (5 bases). The CDR3 has 15 residues. Trimming shortened V by 0 bases and J by 1 base, and 10 bases separated the two germline ends. The germline V gene encodes CDR1 SGHKS and CDR2 YYEKEE (reference sequence). CDR3 protein: CASSLARGSNTEAFF. CDR3 nucleotide sequence: TGTGCCAGCAGCTTGGCCCGGGGGTCGAACACTGAAGCTTTCTTT.